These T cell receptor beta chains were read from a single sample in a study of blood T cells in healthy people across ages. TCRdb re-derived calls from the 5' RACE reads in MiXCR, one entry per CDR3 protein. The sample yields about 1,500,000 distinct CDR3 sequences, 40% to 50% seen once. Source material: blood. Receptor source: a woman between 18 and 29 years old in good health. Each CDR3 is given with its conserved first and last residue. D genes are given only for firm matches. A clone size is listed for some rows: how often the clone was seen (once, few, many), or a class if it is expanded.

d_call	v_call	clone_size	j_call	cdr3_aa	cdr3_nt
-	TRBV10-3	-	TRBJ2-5	CAISEGRASLEETQYF	TGTGCCATCAGTGAGGGTAGGGCCTCACTTGAAGAGACCCAGTACTTC
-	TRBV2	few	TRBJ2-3	CASSGQGKVPLVTDTQYF	TGTGCCAGCAGTGGCCAGGGGAAAGTACCCCTCGTCACAGATACGCAGTATTTT
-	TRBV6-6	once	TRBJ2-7	CASSYSKGDSGEQYF	TGTGCCAGCAGTTACTCGAAAGGGGACTCCGGCGAGCAGTACTTC
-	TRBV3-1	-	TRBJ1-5	CASSQDWEGAGNQPQHF	TGTGCCAGCAGCCAAGATTGGGAGGGTGCGGGCAATCAGCCCCAGCATTTT
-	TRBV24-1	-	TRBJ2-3	CATSDLNTDTQYF	TGTGCCACCAGTGATTTGAACACAGATACGCAGTATTTT
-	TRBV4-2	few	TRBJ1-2	CASSQDRRAENYGYTF	TGTGCCAGCAGCCAAGATCGGAGGGCTGAAAACTATGGCTACACCTTC
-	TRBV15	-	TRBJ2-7	CATSRGSLGYEQYF	TGTGCCACCAGCAGGGGTAGTCTAGGATACGAGCAGTACTTC
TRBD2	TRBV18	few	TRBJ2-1	CASSSTSGGVREQFF	TGTGCCAGCTCATCGACTAGCGGGGGGGTGCGTGAGCAGTTCTTC
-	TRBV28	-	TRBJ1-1	CASSLEGMAFF	TGTGCCAGCAGTTTAGAGGGGATGGCTTTCTTT
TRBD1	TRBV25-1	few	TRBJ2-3	CASSGGGRDTQYF	TGTGCCAGCAGTGGAGGGGGCAGAGATACGCAGTATTTT
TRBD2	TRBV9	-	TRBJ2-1	CASSHTGTSYEQFF	TGTGCCAGCAGCCACACCGGGACTAGCTACGAGCAGTTCTTC
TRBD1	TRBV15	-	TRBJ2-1	CATSRDLQSGQVWEQFF	TGTGCCACCAGCAGAGATCTCCAATCGGGACAGGTTTGGGAGCAGTTCTTC
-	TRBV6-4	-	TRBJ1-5	CASSQGMGQPQHF	TGTGCCAGCAGTCAGGGGATGGGTCAGCCCCAGCATTTT
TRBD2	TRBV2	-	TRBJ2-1	CASSEAASGRLGEQFF	TGTGCCAGCAGTGAAGCAGCTAGCGGGCGTTTAGGGGAGCAGTTCTTC
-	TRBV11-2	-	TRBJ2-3	CASQGRGGTDTQYF	TGTGCCAGCCAGGGGCGGGGAGGCACAGATACGCAGTATTTT
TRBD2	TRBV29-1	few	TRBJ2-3	CSVVGAGGPWDTQYF	TGCAGCGTTGTAGGCGCGGGAGGGCCATGGGATACGCAGTATTTT
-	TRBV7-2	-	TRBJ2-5	CASSPRTGRFQETQYF	TGTGCCAGCAGCCCTCGGACCGGCCGCTTCCAAGAGACCCAGTACTTC
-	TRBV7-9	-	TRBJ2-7	CASSHVAVGAYEQYF	TGTGCCAGCAGCCACGTAGCGGTGGGTGCCTACGAGCAGTACTTC
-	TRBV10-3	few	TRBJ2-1	CATHGTGFQFF	TGTGCCACACACGGGACGGGATTTCAGTTCTTC
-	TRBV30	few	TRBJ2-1	CAWSVERARFF	TGTGCCTGGAGTGTAGAACGAGCCCGGTTCTTC
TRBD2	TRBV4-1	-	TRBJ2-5	CASSQWTRETQYF	TGCGCCAGCAGCCAATGGACTAGGGAGACCCAGTACTTC
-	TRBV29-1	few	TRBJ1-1	CSTSGGLNTEAFF	TGCAGCACATCGGGTGGGCTGAACACTGAAGCTTTCTTT
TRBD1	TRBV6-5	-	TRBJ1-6	CASRSATGVAYNSPLHF	TGTGCCAGCAGATCCGCGACAGGGGTAGCCTATAATTCACCCCTCCACTTT
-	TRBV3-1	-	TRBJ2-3	CASTLLGGGTDTQYF	TGTGCCAGCACCCTTCTAGGGGGAGGGACAGATACGCAGTATTTT
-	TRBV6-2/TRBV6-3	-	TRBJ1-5	CAASGGNQPQHF	TGTGCCGCCTCAGGGGGCAATCAGCCCCAGCATTTT
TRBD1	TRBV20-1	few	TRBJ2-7	CSARDGTADYEQYF	TGCAGTGCTAGAGATGGGACAGCCGATTACGAGCAGTACTTC
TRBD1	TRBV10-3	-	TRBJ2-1	CAISESIRTGVGIEQFF	TGTGCCATCAGTGAGTCGATTAGGACAGGGGTTGGTATTGAGCAGTTCTTC
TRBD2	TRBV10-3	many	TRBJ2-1	CAGNQRGEGDEQFF	TGTGCCGGCAATCAGCGGGGGGAGGGAGATGAGCAGTTCTTC
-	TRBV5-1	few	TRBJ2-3	CASSPGNGPTDTQYF	TGCGCCAGCAGCCCGGGTAACGGTCCCACAGATACGCAGTATTTT
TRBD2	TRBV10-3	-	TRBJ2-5	CAISESGGLGNEQYF	TGTGCCATCAGTGAGTCGGGAGGGCTTGGTAATGAGCAGTACTTC
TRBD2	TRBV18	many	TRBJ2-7	CASSPSSGSYEQYF	TGTGCCAGCAGTCCTAGTAGCGGGAGCTACGAGCAGTACTTC
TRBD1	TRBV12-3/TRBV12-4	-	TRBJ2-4	CASSLGQAQNIQYF	TGTGCCAGCAGCCTGGGACAGGCCCAAAACATTCAGTACTTC
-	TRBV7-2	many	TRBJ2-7	CASSLEGIHDLLIGYEQYF	TGTGCCAGCAGCTTAGAAGGAATCCACGACCTACTAATTGGCTACGAGCAGTACTTC
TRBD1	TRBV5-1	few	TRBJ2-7	CASSGTGVSYEQYF	TGCGCCAGCAGCGGGACAGGGGTCTCCTACGAGCAGTACTTC
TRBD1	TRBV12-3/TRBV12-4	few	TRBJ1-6	CASSFAAGGNSPLHF	TGTGCCAGCAGTTTCGCGGCAGGGGGTAATTCACCCCTCCACTTT
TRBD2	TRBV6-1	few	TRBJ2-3	CASSEALTSGGTQYF	TGTGCCAGCAGTGAAGCGCTGACTAGCGGGGGAACGCAGTATTTT
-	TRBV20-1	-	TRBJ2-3	CSASLGHTDTQYF	TGCAGTGCTAGTCTGGGGCACACAGATACGCAGTATTTT
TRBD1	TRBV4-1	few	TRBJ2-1	CASSQVDRDSNEQFF	TGCGCCAGCAGCCAAGTGGACAGGGACTCGAATGAGCAGTTCTTC
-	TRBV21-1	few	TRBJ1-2	CASSKALFEDRGRWGYTF	TGTGCCAGCAGCAAAGCGCTTTTTGAGGACAGGGGGCGCTGGGGCTACACCTTC
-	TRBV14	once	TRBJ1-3	CASGVGSSSTIYF	TGTGCCAGCGGCGTAGGTTCCAGTAGCACCATATATTTT
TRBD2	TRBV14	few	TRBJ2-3	CASSFALAGGTDTQYF	TGTGCCAGCAGCTTCGCCCTAGCGGGGGGCACAGATACGCAGTATTTT
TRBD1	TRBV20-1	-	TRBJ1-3	CSAQWTGCSLRAGNTIYF	TGCAGTGCTCAGTGGACAGGGTGCAGTCTCCGGGCTGGAAACACCATATATTTT
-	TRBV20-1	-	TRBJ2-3	CSAHPAGTDTQYF	TGCAGTGCTCACCCCGCGGGAACAGATACGCAGTATTTT
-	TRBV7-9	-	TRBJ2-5	CASSLEQSQETQYF	TGTGCCAGCAGCTTAGAACAGAGTCAAGAGACCCAGTACTTC
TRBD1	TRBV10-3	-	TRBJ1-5	CATDRGLGNQPQHF	TGTGCCACCGACAGGGGTCTTGGCAATCAGCCCCAGCATTTT
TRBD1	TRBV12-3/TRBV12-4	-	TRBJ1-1	CASTPTGGETEAFF	TGTGCCAGCACCCCGACAGGGGGGGAGACTGAAGCTTTCTTT
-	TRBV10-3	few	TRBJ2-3	CAISGSSTDTQYF	TGTGCCATCAGTGGCTCTAGCACAGATACGCAGTATTTT
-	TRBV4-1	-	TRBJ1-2	CASTRDGMYGYTF	TGCGCCAGCACCCGGGACGGCATGTATGGCTACACCTTC
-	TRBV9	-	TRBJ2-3	CASSPGTSRGPGDTQYF	TGTGCCAGCAGCCCAGGCACTAGCAGGGGCCCGGGAGATACGCAGTATTTT
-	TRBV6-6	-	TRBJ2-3	CASSYSWSSDTQYF	TGTGCCAGCAGTTACTCATGGAGTTCAGATACGCAGTATTTT
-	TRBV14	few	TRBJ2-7	CASSQDRHEQYF	TGTGCCAGCAGCCAAGATCGGCACGAGCAGTACTTC
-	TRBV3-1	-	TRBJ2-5	CASSQDAGYRETQYF	TGTGCCAGCAGCCAAGATGCAGGGTATCGAGAGACCCAGTACTTC
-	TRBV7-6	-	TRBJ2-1	CASSLERQIHNEQFF	TGTGCCAGCAGCTTAGAAAGACAGATTCACAATGAGCAGTTCTTC
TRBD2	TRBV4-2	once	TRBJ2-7	CASSQAVTSGIRGSYEQYF	TGTGCCAGCAGCCAAGCTGTGACTAGCGGGATCAGGGGCTCCTACGAGCAGTACTTC
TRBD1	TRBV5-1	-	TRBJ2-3	CASSRRGQGSTDTQYF	TGCGCCAGCAGCAGAAGGGGACAGGGAAGCACAGATACGCAGTATTTT
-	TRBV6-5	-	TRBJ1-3	CASSYKAGAGNTIYF	TGTGCCAGCAGTTATAAGGCAGGGGCCGGAAACACCATATATTTT
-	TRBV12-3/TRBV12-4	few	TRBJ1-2	CASNPGVSYGYTF	TGTGCCAGCAATCCCGGGGTCAGCTATGGCTACACCTTC